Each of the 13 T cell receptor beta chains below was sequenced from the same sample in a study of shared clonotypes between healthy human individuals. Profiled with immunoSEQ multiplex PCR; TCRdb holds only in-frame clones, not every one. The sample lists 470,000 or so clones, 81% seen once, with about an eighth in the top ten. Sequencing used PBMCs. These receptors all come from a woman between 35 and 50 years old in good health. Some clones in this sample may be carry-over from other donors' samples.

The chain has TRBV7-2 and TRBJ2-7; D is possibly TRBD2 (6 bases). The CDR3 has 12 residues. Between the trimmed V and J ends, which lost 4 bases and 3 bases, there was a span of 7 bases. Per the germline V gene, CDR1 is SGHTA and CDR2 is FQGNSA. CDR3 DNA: TGTGCCAGCAGCTGGAGGGGCTACGAGCAGTACTTC. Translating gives CASSWRGYEQYF.

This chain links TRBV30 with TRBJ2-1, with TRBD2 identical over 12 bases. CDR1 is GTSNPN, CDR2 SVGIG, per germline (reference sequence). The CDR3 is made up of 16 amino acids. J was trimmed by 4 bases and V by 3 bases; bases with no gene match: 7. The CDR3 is CAWSPGTSGLYNEQFF. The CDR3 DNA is TGTGCCTGGAGCCCCGGGACTAGCGGGTTGTACAATGAGCAGTTCTTC.

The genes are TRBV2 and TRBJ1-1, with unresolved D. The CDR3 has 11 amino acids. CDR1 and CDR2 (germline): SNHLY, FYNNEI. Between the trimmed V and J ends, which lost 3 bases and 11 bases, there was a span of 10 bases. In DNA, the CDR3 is TGTGCCAGCAGTGACAGCCTTTCGGCTTTCTTT. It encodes CASSDSLSAFF.

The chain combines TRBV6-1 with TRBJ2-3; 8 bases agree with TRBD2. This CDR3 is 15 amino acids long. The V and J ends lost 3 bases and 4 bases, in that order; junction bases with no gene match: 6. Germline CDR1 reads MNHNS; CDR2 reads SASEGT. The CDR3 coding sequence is TGTGCCAGCAGTGAGAGCGGGGGAGGTGCAGATACGCAGTATTTT. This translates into CASSESGGGADTQYF.

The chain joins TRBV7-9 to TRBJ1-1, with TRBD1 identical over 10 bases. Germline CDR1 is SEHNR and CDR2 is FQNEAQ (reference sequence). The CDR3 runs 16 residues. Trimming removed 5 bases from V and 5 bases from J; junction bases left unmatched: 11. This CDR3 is CASSPGDRGPETEAFF. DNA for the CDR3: TGTGCCAGCAGCCCAGGGGACAGGGGCCCTGAGACTGAAGCTTTCTTT.

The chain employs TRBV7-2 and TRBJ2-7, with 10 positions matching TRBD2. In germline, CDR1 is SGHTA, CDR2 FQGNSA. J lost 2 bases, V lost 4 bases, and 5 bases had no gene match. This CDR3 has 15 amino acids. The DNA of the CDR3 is TGTGCCAGCAGCTCGAGCGGGAGGGCACCCTACGAGCAGTACTTC. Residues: CASSSSGRAPYEQYF.

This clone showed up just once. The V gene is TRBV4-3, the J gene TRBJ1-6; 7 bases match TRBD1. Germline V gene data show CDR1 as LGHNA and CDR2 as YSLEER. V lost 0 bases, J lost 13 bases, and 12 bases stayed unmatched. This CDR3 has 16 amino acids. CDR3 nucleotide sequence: TGCGCCAGCAGCCAAGAGGGGCCAGGGGGAGTTCACCCCCTCCACTTT. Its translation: CASSQEGPGGVHPLHF.

The CDR3 is CASSEGLAGVQETQYF. DNA of the CDR3: TGCGCCAGCAGCGAGGGACTAGCGGGGGTCCAAGAGACCCAGTACTTC. The V gene is TRBV5-1, the J gene TRBJ2-5; 14 nucleotides line up with TRBD2. The CDR3 runs to 16 residues. Per germline, CDR1 SGHRS and CDR2 YFSETQ. The trim removed 4 bases at V and 1 base at J, leaving 3 bases unmatched.

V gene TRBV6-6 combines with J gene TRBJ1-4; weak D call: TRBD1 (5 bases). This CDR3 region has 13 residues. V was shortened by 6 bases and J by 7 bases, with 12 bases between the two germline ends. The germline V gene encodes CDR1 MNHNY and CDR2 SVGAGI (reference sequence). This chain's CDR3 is CASRPGTGEKLFF. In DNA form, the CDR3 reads TGTGCCAGCAGGCCCGGGACGGGTGAAAAACTGTTTTTT.

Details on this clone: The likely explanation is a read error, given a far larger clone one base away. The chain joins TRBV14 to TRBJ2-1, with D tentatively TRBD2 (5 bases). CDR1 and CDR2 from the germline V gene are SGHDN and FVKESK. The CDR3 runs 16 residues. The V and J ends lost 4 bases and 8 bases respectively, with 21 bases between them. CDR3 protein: CASSRDSWRWIDEQFF. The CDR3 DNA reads TGTGCCAGCAGCCGGGATAGCTGGAGGTGGATCGATGAGCAGTTCTTC. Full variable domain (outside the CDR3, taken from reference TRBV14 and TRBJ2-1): EAGVTQFPSHSVIEKGQTVTLRCDPISGHDNLYWYRRVMGKEIKFLLHFVKESKQDESGMPNNRFLAERTGGTYSTLKVQPAELEDSGVYFCASSRDSWRWIDEQFFGPGTRLTVL.

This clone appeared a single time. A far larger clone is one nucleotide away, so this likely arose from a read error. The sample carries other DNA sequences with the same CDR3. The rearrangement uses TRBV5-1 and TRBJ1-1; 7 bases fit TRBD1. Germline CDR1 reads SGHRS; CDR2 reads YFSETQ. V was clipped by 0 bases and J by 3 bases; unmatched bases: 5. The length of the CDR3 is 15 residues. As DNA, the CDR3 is TGCGCCAGCAGCTTGGCGACAGGGCCTCACACTGAAGCTTTCTTT. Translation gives CASSLATGPHTEAFF.

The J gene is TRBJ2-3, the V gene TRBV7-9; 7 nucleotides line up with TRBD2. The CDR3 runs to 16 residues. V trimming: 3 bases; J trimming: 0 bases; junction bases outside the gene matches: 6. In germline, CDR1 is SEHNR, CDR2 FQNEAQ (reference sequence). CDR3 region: CASSLRTGGSTDTQYF. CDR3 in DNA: TGTGCCAGCAGCTTGAGAACGGGGGGAAGCACAGATACGCAGTATTTT. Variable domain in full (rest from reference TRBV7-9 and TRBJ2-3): DTGVSQNPRHKITKRGQNVTFRCDPISEHNRLYWYRQTLGQGPEFLTYFQNEAQLEKSRLLSDRFSAERPKGSFSTLEIQRTEQGDSAMYLCASSLRTGGSTDTQYFGPGTRLTVL.

The CDR3 is CASSPAPSGTQYF. CDR3 nucleotides: TGCGCCAGCAGCCCGGCCCCTTCTGGGACCCAGTACTTC. This sequence joins TRBV5-1 and TRBJ2-5; D unresolved. Per the germline V gene, CDR1 is SGHRS and CDR2 is YFSETQ. Trimming pared 4 bases from V and 7 bases from J, leaving 14 bases between. CDR3 length: 13 amino acids.